One sample yielded the 30 T cell receptor beta chains listed below, sequenced in a study of shared clonotypes between healthy human individuals. In the naive CD8 group, cells lacked CD45RO and were positively selected for CCR7, so terminally differentiated effector memory CD45RA+ cells were left out. Measured with immunoSEQ multiplex PCR; TCRdb has only the in-frame clones, and not every one. The profile shows roughly 2 million clones, approximately 94% of them singletons. The sequencing sample was made of naive CD8+ T cells sorted from blood. The receptors derive from a man between 18 and 35 years old in good health.

The chain couples TRBV7-9 to TRBJ2-1, with TRBD2 matching 13 bases. The CDR3 sequence is 19 residues long. Per germline, CDR1 SEHNR and CDR2 FQNEAQ (reference sequence). The V and J ends lost 1 base and 2 bases, in that order; junction bases with no gene match: 8. The CDR3 DNA reads as TGTGCCAGCAGCTTAGTATTTGGGACTAGCGGGGCCACCTACAATGAGCAGTTCTTC. It is translated as CASSLVFGTSGATYNEQFF.

V gene TRBV11-2 combines with J gene TRBJ2-7; D possibly corresponds to TRBD1 (5 bases). Trimming stripped 5 bases from V and 4 bases from J, with 9 bases between. The germline CDR1 and CDR2 sequences are SGHAT and FQNNGV. This CDR3 has 12 amino acids. The CDR3 region has the DNA TGTGCCAGCAGCGGAGACAGATACGAGCAGTACTTC. Its translation: CASSGDRYEQYF.

The J gene is TRBJ1-5, the V gene TRBV19, with a possible D match to TRBD1 (5 bases). The CDR3 runs to 17 residues. Germline V CDR1 and CDR2: LNHDA, SQIVND (reference sequence). Trimming pared 3 bases from V and 4 bases from J, leaving 19 bases between. The CDR3 here is CASSIPPQRGENQPQHF. The CDR3 region has the DNA TGTGCCAGTAGTATCCCCCCACAGAGGGGAGAGAATCAGCCCCAGCATTTT.

V and J are TRBV13 and TRBJ2-5; no clear D gene. CDR1 is PRHDT and CDR2 is FYEKMQ in the germline V gene (reference sequence). V lost 0 bases and J 5 bases, leaving 10 bases between the germline ends. The CDR3 is made up of 14 amino acids. CDR3 in DNA: TGTGCCAGCAGCTTAGGCACTCCAGCGGAGACCCAGTACTTC. It translates to CASSLGTPAETQYF. The variable domain in full, with the rest retrieved from reference TRBV13 and TRBJ2-5, is AAGVIQSPRHLIKEKRETATLKCYPIPRHDTVYWYQQGPGQDPQFLISFYEKMQSDKGSIPDRFSAQQFSDYHSELNMSSLELGDSALYFCASSLGTPAETQYFGPGTRLLVL.

The genes are TRBV28 and TRBJ1-4; tentatively, D is TRBD1 (5 bases). The V end was cut by 6 bases, the J end by 0 bases, with 11 bases between. CDR1 MDHEN and CDR2 SYDVKM come from the germline V gene. This CDR3 spans 15 amino acids. The DNA of the CDR3 is TGTGCCAGCAGCGCAGGGTGGGCAACTAATGAAAAACTGTTTTTT. Residues: CASSAGWATNEKLFF.

This clone was seen once. This chain links TRBV13 with TRBJ1-1; unclear D gene. V lost 4 bases to trimming and J lost 10 bases, with 16 bases between them. CDR1 and CDR2 (germline): PRHDT, FYEKMQ (reference sequence). The CDR3 sequence is 13 residues long. The CDR3 DNA reads TGTGCCAGCAGCTACTTGGCGGAGGATGTAGCTTTCTTT. This translates into CASSYLAEDVAFF. Based on the CDR3 plus reference TRBV13 and TRBJ1-1, the full variable domain is AAGVIQSPRHLIKEKRETATLKCYPIPRHDTVYWYQQGPGQDPQFLISFYEKMQSDKGSIPDRFSAQQFSDYHSELNMSSLELGDSALYFCASSYLAEDVAFFGQGTRLTVV.

The chain uses TRBV27 and TRBJ2-3; D is unresolved. The V gene lost 0 bases and the J gene lost 2 bases, with 9 bases spanning the gap. The CDR3 length is 15 residues. Germline CDR1 reads MNHEY; CDR2 reads SMNVEV (reference sequence). The DNA for the CDR3 is TGTGCCAGCAGTTTATCGACCCTCTCCACAGATACGCAGTATTTT. It codes for CASSLSTLSTDTQYF.

The rearrangement uses TRBV7-9 and TRBJ2-4; TRBD2 matches 7 bases. With V trimmed by 4 bases and J by 4 bases, 7 bases remained unmatched. Looked up from germline, CDR1 is SEHNR and CDR2 is FQNEAQ (reference sequence). The CDR3 consists of 15 residues. The CDR3 DNA reads as TGTGCCAGCAGCTCGCCCGCGGGAGTTAAAAACATTCAGTACTTC. Its translation is CASSSPAGVKNIQYF. Variable domain in full (rest from reference TRBV7-9 and TRBJ2-4): DTGVSQNPRHKITKRGQNVTFRCDPISEHNRLYWYRQTLGQGPEFLTYFQNEAQLEKSRLLSDRFSAERPKGSFSTLEIQRTEQGDSAMYLCASSSPAGVKNIQYFGAGTRLSVL.

V and J are TRBV27 and TRBJ2-7; possibly TRBD2 for D (5 bases). CDR1 and CDR2 (germline): MNHEY, SMNVEV (reference sequence). The V and J ends lost 8 bases and 7 bases respectively, with 21 bases between them. The CDR3 is made up of 14 amino acids. The chain's CDR3 is CASRPGGGLGEQYF. The CDR3 nucleotides are TGTGCCAGCCGCCCCGGAGGAGGCCTAGGGGAGCAGTACTTC.

V and J are TRBV4-1 and TRBJ2-7, with 8 bases aligning to TRBD1. Per the germline V gene, CDR1 is MGHRA and CDR2 is YSYEKL. V dropped 0 bases and J dropped 5; count of bases not matched to a gene: 6. The CDR3 runs 15 residues. CDR3 loop: CASSQEPGGYDEQYF. Here the CDR3 DNA reads TGCGCCAGCAGCCAAGAACCAGGGGGCTACGACGAGCAGTACTTC.

V is TRBV6-5 and J is TRBJ2-1; 9 nucleotides line up with TRBD2. In germline, CDR1 is MNHEY, CDR2 SVGAGI. V lost 3 bases and J lost 5; bases outside the gene matches: 5. The CDR3 sequence is 15 residues long. The CDR3: CASSYSGSYDNEQFF. Here the CDR3 DNA reads TGTGCCAGCAGTTATAGCGGGAGTTACGACAATGAGCAGTTCTTC.

The rearrangement joins TRBV15 to TRBJ2-7; the D gene is possibly TRBD1 (5 bases). Deletions cut 0 bases from V and 2 bases from J, with 14 bases between. This CDR3 has 16 amino acids. Germline V gene sequence: CDR1 LNHNV, CDR2 YYDKDF (reference sequence). The CDR3: CATSRDQGGTPYEQYF. The CDR3 DNA sequence: TGTGCCACCAGCAGAGATCAGGGCGGAACTCCCTACGAGCAGTACTTC.

The chain couples TRBV28 to TRBJ2-7; 9 bases agree with TRBD2. Trimming removed 3 bases from V and 2 bases from J; junction bases left unmatched: 8. The CDR3 loop spans 16 amino acids. Germline V gene lookup returns CDR1 MDHEN and CDR2 SYDVKM. DNA for the CDR3: TGTGCCAGCAGTTTCCCTAGCGGGGAAGGTCCCTACGAGCAGTACTTC. Residues: CASSFPSGEGPYEQYF.

Written as DNA, the CDR3 is TGTGCCAGCAGCGCGACAGGGTTCGGCTACGAGCAGTACTTC. This encodes CASSATGFGYEQYF. J is TRBJ2-7 and V is TRBV9; 7 positions match TRBD1. Germline CDR1 and CDR2: SGDLS and YYNGEE. Unmatched junction bases numbered 6, after V lost 3 bases and J lost 3 bases. The CDR3 covers 14 residues.

V and J are TRBV19 and TRBJ1-1; possibly TRBD1 for D (6 bases). V lost 6 bases, J lost 7 bases, and 18 bases lay in between. This CDR3 has 14 amino acids. The germline V gene encodes CDR1 LNHDA and CDR2 SQIVND (reference sequence). The CDR3 sequence: CASSPTPTGYEAFF. The CDR3 DNA is TGTGCCAGTAGCCCTACGCCGACAGGCTATGAAGCTTTCTTT.

J is TRBJ2-1 and V is TRBV5-1; 10 bases match TRBD2. CDR1 SGHRS and CDR2 YFSETQ come from the germline V gene. V shed 3 bases and J 7 bases; nucleotides not matched to a gene: 10. The CDR3 covers 16 residues. CDR3 sequence reads: CASSSNPSGRANEQFF. As DNA, the CDR3 is TGCGCCAGCAGCTCAAACCCAAGCGGGAGGGCGAATGAGCAGTTCTTC. Combining the CDR3 with reference TRBV5-1 and TRBJ2-1 gives the whole variable domain KAGVTQTPRYLIKTRGQQVTLSCSPISGHRSVSWYQQTPGQGLQFLFEYFSETQRNKGNFPGRFSGRQFSNSRSEMNVSTLELGDSALYLCASSSNPSGRANEQFFGPGTRLTVL.

The J gene is TRBJ2-5, the V gene TRBV28, with D perhaps matching TRBD1 (5 bases). The CDR3 has 15 residues. The ends were cut back, 1 base at V and 5 bases at J, with 14 bases in the middle. From germline, CDR1 is MDHEN and CDR2 SYDVKM. CDR3 region: CASSLFGQKGETQYF. In DNA, the CDR3 is TGTGCCAGCAGTTTATTCGGACAAAAGGGCGAGACCCAGTACTTC.

This clone came up once. V and J are TRBV5-1 and TRBJ2-7; possibly TRBD1 for D (6 bases). Germline-derived CDR1 and CDR2 are SGHRS and YFSETQ. The ends were cut back, 4 bases at V and 3 bases at J, with 14 bases in the middle. The CDR3 spans 14 residues. The CDR3 loop is CASSEGDGNYEQYF. Written as DNA, the CDR3 is TGCGCCAGCAGCGAGGGGGACGGAAACTACGAGCAGTACTTC.

The V gene is TRBV27, the J gene TRBJ2-7; D possibly uses TRBD1 or TRBD2 (5 bases each). V was pared by 7 bases and J by 1 base, with 14 bases between. Germline V lookup: CDR1 MNHEY, CDR2 SMNVEV (reference sequence). The length of the CDR3 is 14 residues. The CDR3, as DNA: TGTGCCAGCAAACCCGGGACGGATTCCTACGAGCAGTACTTC. Its translation: CASKPGTDSYEQYF.

The chain joins TRBV2 to TRBJ2-1; D gene unclear. The CDR3 has 14 residues. V lost 7 bases and J lost 1, with 11 bases in between. Germline V lookup: CDR1 SNHLY, CDR2 FYNNEI. The CDR3 DNA sequence: TGTGCCAGCAACGATGTGACTTCCTACAATGAGCAGTTCTTC. It yields the protein CASNDVTSYNEQFF.

About this clone: This sample also contains other DNA sequences that code for the same CDR3. J is TRBJ2-7 and V is TRBV7-6; perhaps TRBD2 as D (6 bases). Germline V gene lookup returns CDR1 SGHVS and CDR2 FNYEAQ. CDR3 length: 13 amino acids. V was shortened by 1 base and J by 3 bases, with 7 bases between the two germline ends. CDR3 in DNA: TGTGCCAGCAGCTTAGGTAGCGGCTACGAGCAGTACTTC. Translating gives CASSLGSGYEQYF.

This clone was recorded only once. This chain uses TRBV19 with TRBJ2-5; no firm D call. Germline V gene data show CDR1 as LNHDA and CDR2 as SQIVND (reference sequence). This CDR3 is built from 15 residues. Trimming left V 0 bases short and J 2 bases short, with 10 bases between. CDR3 nucleotides: TGTGCCAGTAGTATAGATCCAAGCAGTCAAGAGACCCAGTACTTC. It translates to CASSIDPSSQETQYF.

The chain uses TRBV5-6 and TRBJ1-1; D is undetermined. This CDR3 has 13 residues. V was trimmed by 3 bases and J by 5 bases, leaving 11 bases between them. Germline V gives CDR1 SGHDT, CDR2 YYEEEE. The CDR3 spells CASSSPPDTEAFF. The CDR3 DNA follows: TGTGCCAGCAGCTCCCCGCCCGATACTGAAGCTTTCTTT.

This rearrangement joins TRBV30 to TRBJ1-1; tentative D call: TRBD1 (5 bases). Per the germline V gene, CDR1 is GTSNPN and CDR2 is SVGIG (reference sequence). The CDR3 has 12 amino acids. Trimming cost V 7 bases and J 4 bases, with 13 bases left between them. CDR3 sequence (DNA): TGTGCCTTACAGGTTGGGGGCACTGAAGCTTTCTTT. Translating gives CALQVGGTEAFF. Full variable domain (rest looked up from reference TRBV30 and TRBJ1-1): SQTIHQWPATLVQPVGSPLSLECTVEGTSNPNLYWYRQAAGRGLQLLFYSVGIGQISSEVPQNLSASRPQDRQFILSSKKLLLSDSGFYLCALQVGGTEAFFGQGTRLTVV.

Points on this clone: The same CDR3 arises from other DNA sequences in this sample as well. V is TRBV7-9 and J is TRBJ2-2; D remains ambiguous. This CDR3 has 12 amino acids. V was shortened by 4 bases and J by 6 bases, with 6 bases between the two germline ends. From germline, CDR1 is SEHNR and CDR2 FQNEAQ (reference sequence). The CDR3 bases are TGTGCCAGCAGCTCACGCCCCGGGGAGCTGTTTTTT. Its translation is CASSSRPGELFF.

The rearrangement joins TRBV27 to TRBJ2-1; the D is unclear. The germline V and J ends were trimmed by 3 bases and 5 bases, with 8 bases remaining between them. The CDR3 covers 13 residues. CDR1 and CDR2 from the germline V gene are MNHEY and SMNVEV (reference sequence). The CDR3 reads CASSLWTDNEQFF. CDR3 DNA: TGTGCCAGCAGTTTGTGGACCGACAATGAGCAGTTCTTC.

The chain joins TRBV9 to TRBJ2-1; maybe TRBD2 (5 bases). V was trimmed by 4 bases and J by 0 bases, leaving 11 bases between them. CDR3 length: 15 amino acids. CDR1 and CDR2 (germline): SGDLS, YYNGEE. The DNA for the CDR3 is TGTGCCAGCAGCATGAGCGGATACTCCTACAATGAGCAGTTCTTC. Amino acids: CASSMSGYSYNEQFF.

A remark on this clone: Other DNA sequences in this specimen translate into the identical CDR3. The chain links TRBV2 to TRBJ2-7; the D is unclear. This CDR3 spans 12 amino acids. Germline assignment: CDR1 SNHLY and CDR2 FYNNEI. V lost 4 bases to trimming and J lost 2 bases, with 6 bases between them. The CDR3 DNA follows: TGTGCCAGCAGTGCAGGTACCTACGAGCAGTACTTC. It yields the protein CASSAGTYEQYF.

The chain uses TRBV5-6 and TRBJ2-5, with D perhaps TRBD2 (6 bases). V dropped 0 bases and J dropped 5 bases, with 11 bases sitting between them. The length of the CDR3 is 14 residues. Looked up from germline, CDR1 is SGHDT and CDR2 is YYEEEE. CDR3 coding DNA: TGTGCCAGCAGCTTGGGCGGGGTGATTGAGACCCAGTACTTC. Residues: CASSLGGVIETQYF.

The gene calls are TRBV9 and TRBJ1-1; D possibly corresponds to TRBD1 (5 bases). CDR3 length: 14 amino acids. Germline CDR1 and CDR2: SGDLS and YYNGEE. Trimming pared 6 bases from V and 3 bases from J, leaving 15 bases between. The chain's CDR3 is CASTKGHTDTEAFF. In nucleotides, the CDR3 is TGTGCCAGCACTAAGGGGCACACGGACACTGAAGCTTTCTTT.